These 13 T cell receptor beta chains were sequenced from one sample in a study of CD8 T cells in ankylosing spondylitis. Via MiXCR, TCRdb re-called the 5' RACE reads, giving one row per CDR3 protein. This table holds 220,000 or so distinct CDR3 sequences, roughly a tenth found once. The sequencing sample was made of blood, either unsorted or a sorted T cell fraction (not recorded which). These receptors originate from a male donor with ankylosing spondylitis or in good health (not recorded which).

This clonotype was counted between two and nine times. The chain links TRBV7-2 to TRBJ2-1; D assignment may be TRBD1 or TRBD2 (5 bases each). This CDR3 spans 14 amino acids. Germline CDR1 SGHTA, CDR2 FQGNSA. The ends were cut back, 3 bases at V and 7 bases at J, with 13 bases in the middle. As DNA, the CDR3 is TGTGCCAGCAGCTTCGTGGGGGTAAGAAATGAGCAGTTCTTC. This codes for CASSFVGVRNEQFF.

This clonotype has at least ten counts. This chain joins TRBV15 and TRBJ1-1; a weak D match, TRBD1 (6 bases). Germline loops: CDR1 LNHNV, CDR2 YYDKDF (reference sequence). This CDR3 contains 15 residues. The V end lost 8 bases, the J end lost 5 bases, and 21 bases lay between the germline ends. The CDR3 region is CATSLPQQGLTEAFF. The CDR3 nucleotides read TGTGCCACCTCTCTCCCCCAACAGGGATTAACTGAAGCTTTCTTT.

This clonotype came up many times. The chain combines TRBV29-1 with TRBJ1-1; D unclear. Trimming cost V 4 bases and J 2 bases, with 17 bases left between them. CDR3 length: 15 amino acids. Germline V gene data show CDR1 as SQVTM and CDR2 as ANQGSEA. CDR3 DNA sequence: TGCAGCGTTGTCGGTATCGGCGGTACAAACACTGAAGCTTTCTTT. This encodes CSVVGIGGTNTEAFF.

This clonotype was seen repeatedly, ten times or more. The chain links TRBV7-9 to TRBJ2-3; D unresolved. The CDR3 is 15 residues long. The germline gives CDR1 SEHNR, CDR2 FQNEAQ (reference sequence). The V end was cut by 4 bases, the J end by 0 bases, with 11 bases between. The DNA of the CDR3 is TGTGCCAGCAGCTCCCCGGGTTGGAGCACAGATACGCAGTATTTT. Protein sequence: CASSSPGWSTDTQYF. Together with reference TRBV7-9 and TRBJ2-3, the CDR3 gives the full variable domain: DTGVSQNPRHKITKRGQNVTFRCDPISEHNRLYWYRQTLGQGPEFLTYFQNEAQLEKSRLLSDRFSAERPKGSFSTLEIQRTEQGDSAMYLCASSSPGWSTDTQYFGPGTRLTVL.

Many counts were recorded for this clonotype. The chain combines TRBV25-1 with TRBJ1-2; D gene ambiguous. CDR3 length: 15 amino acids. Germline CDR1 and CDR2: MGHDK and SYGVNS. Trimming shortened V by 10 bases and J by 2 bases, and 20 bases separated the two germline ends. As DNA, the CDR3 is TGTGCCACCACACCCCCTGGACGGATGAACTATGGCTACACCTTC. Its protein product is CATTPPGRMNYGYTF.

This clonotype has a count of ten or more. The gene calls are TRBV7-2 and TRBJ2-5; D not certain. CDR1 and CDR2 from the germline V gene are SGHTA and FQGNSA. The CDR3 spans 12 residues. With 5 bases removed from V and 5 bases from J, the gap between germline ends came to 9 bases. The CDR3 sequence is CASSPSRETQYF. The CDR3 DNA reads as TGTGCCAGCAGCCCATCTCGGGAGACCCAGTACTTC.

This clonotype appeared a few times. One end of the junction varies from germline; a read error may be responsible. The chain uses TRBV7-2 and TRBJ1-2; TRBD1 is a possible D gene (5 bases). CDR3 length: 11 residues. Germline CDR1 reads SGHTA; CDR2 reads FQGNSA. In DNA, the CDR3 is TGTGCCAGCAGCCCCACGGACACCTGTGCCTTC. Translated: CASSPTDTCAF.

Ten or more counts support this clonotype. The chain carries TRBV9 and TRBJ2-3; D might be TRBD1 (6 bases). The germline V gene encodes CDR1 SGDLS and CDR2 YYNGEE. V was pared by 1 base and J by 3 bases, with 21 bases between. The CDR3 covers 18 residues. The CDR3 sequence: CASSVHPNRVVSTDTQYF. CDR3 nucleotides: TGTGCCAGCAGCGTACATCCAAACAGGGTAGTAAGTACAGATACGCAGTATTTT.

Concerning this clonotype itself: One base away lies a much larger clone, so this may be a sequencing read error. The chain uses TRBV5-1 and TRBJ2-1; the D gene is possibly TRBD2 (6 bases). V lost 0 bases to trimming and J lost 0 bases, with 7 bases between them. Germline V gene lookup returns CDR1 SGHRS and CDR2 YFSETQ. This CDR3 has 15 amino acids. The CDR3 spells CASSLERASYNEQFF. The CDR3 DNA reads TGCGCCAGCAGCTTGGAGCGGGCCTCCTACAATGAGCAGTTCTTC.

The chain combines TRBV5-1 with TRBJ1-1; TRBD1 agrees at 8 bases. The trim removed 4 bases at V and 1 base at J, leaving 6 bases unmatched. The CDR3 has 15 residues. Germline CDR1 and CDR2: SGHRS and YFSETQ. For the CDR3, the DNA is TGCGCCAGCAGCCCACGTGGGACAGGGAACACTGAAGCTTTCTTT. This gives the protein CASSPRGTGNTEAFF.

This clonotype was seen repeatedly, ten times or more. This sequence joins TRBV28 and TRBJ2-3; 12 nucleotides agree with TRBD2. The CDR3 consists of 18 residues. Germline CDR1 MDHEN, CDR2 SYDVKM. J was trimmed by 0 bases and V by 1 base; bases with no gene match: 5. The CDR3 spells CASSLSLGLAGSTDTQYF. CDR3 nucleotides: TGTGCCAGCAGTTTATCCCTAGGACTAGCGGGGAGCACAGATACGCAGTATTTT.

This clonotype has a count of ten or more. The gene calls are TRBV7-6 and TRBJ2-5, with a tentative D call TRBD2 (5 bases). The length of the CDR3 is 14 residues. Germline assignment: CDR1 SGHVS and CDR2 FNYEAQ. The V end lost 4 bases, the J end lost 2 bases, and 11 bases lay between the germline ends. CDR3 nucleotide sequence: TGTGCCAGCAGCTCAACCCCGGGACAAGAGACCCAGTACTTC. It encodes CASSSTPGQETQYF.

This clonotype was seen a handful of times. The genes are TRBV5-1 and TRBJ1-4; D not resolved. From germline, CDR1 is SGHRS and CDR2 YFSETQ. The CDR3 runs to 16 residues. V was clipped by 2 bases and J by 10 bases, with 21 bases between them. This CDR3 reads CASSLPAGTDSGKLFF. The CDR3, as DNA: TGCGCCAGCAGCTTACCCGCAGGTACGGATTCAGGAAAACTGTTTTTT. The full variable domain, rest sourced from reference TRBV5-1 and TRBJ1-4, is KAGVTQTPRYLIKTRGQQVTLSCSPISGHRSVSWYQQTPGQGLQFLFEYFSETQRNKGNFPGRFSGRQFSNSRSEMNVSTLELGDSALYLCASSLPAGTDSGKLFFGSGTQLSVL.